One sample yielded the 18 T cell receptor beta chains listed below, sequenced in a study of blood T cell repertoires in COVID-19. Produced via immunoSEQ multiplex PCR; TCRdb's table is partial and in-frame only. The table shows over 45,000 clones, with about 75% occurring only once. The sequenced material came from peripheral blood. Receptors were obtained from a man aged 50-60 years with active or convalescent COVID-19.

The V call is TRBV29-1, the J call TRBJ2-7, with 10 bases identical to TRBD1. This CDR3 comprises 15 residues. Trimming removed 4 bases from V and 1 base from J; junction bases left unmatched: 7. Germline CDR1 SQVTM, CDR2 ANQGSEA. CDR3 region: CSVGRGTGASYEQYF. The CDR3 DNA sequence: TGCAGCGTTGGTCGGGGGACAGGGGCTTCCTACGAGCAGTACTTC.

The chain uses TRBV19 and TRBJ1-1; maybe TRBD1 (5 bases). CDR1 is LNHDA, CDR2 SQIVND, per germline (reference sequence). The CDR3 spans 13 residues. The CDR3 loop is CPTQVGVGGGAFF. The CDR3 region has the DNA TGTCCCACCCAAGTGGGGGTGGGGGGGGGAGCTTTCTTT.

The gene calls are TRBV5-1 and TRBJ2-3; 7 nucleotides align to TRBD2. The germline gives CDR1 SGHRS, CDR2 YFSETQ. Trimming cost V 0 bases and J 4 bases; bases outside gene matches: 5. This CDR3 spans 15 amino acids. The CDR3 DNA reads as TGCGCCAGCAGCTTGGAGGCGGGGGAGTCAGATACGCAGTATTTT. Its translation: CASSLEAGESDTQYF.

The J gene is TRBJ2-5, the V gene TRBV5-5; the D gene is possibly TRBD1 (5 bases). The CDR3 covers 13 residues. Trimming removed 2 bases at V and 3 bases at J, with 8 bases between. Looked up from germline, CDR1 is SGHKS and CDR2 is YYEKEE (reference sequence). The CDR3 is CASSLPGKETQYF. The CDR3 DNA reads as TGTGCCAGCAGCTTACCAGGGAAAGAGACCCAGTACTTC.

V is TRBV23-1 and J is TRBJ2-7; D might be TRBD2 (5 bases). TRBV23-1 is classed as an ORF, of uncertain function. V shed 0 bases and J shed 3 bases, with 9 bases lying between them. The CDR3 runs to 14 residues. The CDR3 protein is CASSQSDWSYEQYF. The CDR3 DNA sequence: TGCGCCAGCAGTCAATCGGACTGGAGCTACGAGCAGTACTTC.

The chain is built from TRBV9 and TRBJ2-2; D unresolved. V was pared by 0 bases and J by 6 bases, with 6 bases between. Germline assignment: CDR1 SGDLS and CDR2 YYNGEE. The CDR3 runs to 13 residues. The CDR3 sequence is CASSVGASGELFF. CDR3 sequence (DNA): TGTGCCAGCAGCGTAGGGGCTTCCGGGGAGCTGTTTTTT.

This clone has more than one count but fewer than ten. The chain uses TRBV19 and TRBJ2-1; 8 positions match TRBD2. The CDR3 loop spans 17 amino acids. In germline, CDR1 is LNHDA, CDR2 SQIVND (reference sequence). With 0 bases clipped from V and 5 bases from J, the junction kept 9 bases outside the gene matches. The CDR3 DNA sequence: TGTGCCAGTAGTATAGATCTAACGGGAGGGCCAAACAATGAGCAGTTCTTC. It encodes CASSIDLTGGPNNEQFF.

The CDR3 bases are TGTGCCAGCAGCCAAGACCCGGGGGGAAACACCATATATTTT. Translating gives CASSQDPGGNTIYF. The gene calls are TRBV4-2 and TRBJ1-3; no clear D. The CDR3 length is 14 residues. The V end lost 0 bases, the J end lost 4 bases, and 7 bases lay between the germline ends. Germline lookup yields CDR1 LGHNA and CDR2 YNFKEQ.

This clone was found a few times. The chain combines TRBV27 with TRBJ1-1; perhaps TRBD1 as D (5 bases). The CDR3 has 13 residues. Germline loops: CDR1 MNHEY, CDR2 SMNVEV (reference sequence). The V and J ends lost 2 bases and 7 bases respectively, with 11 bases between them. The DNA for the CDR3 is TGTGCCAGCAGTTTAGCAGGGTGGGGTGAAGCTTTCTTT. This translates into CASSLAGWGEAFF.

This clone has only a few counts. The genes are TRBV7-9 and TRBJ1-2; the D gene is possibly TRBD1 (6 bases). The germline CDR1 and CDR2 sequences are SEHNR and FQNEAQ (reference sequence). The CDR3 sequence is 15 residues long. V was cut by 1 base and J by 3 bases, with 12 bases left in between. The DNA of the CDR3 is TGTGCCAGCAGCTTAGAAACAGGGCGATACTATGGCTACACCTTC. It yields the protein CASSLETGRYYGYTF.

The CDR3 DNA reads TGTGCCAGCAGCTTAGCGTCAGGACTTAATGAAAAACTGTTTTTT. Translating gives CASSLASGLNEKLFF. J is TRBJ1-4 and V is TRBV7-6; D is uncertain. Germline V lookup: CDR1 SGHVS, CDR2 FNYEAQ. The CDR3 runs to 15 residues. V shed 0 bases and J shed 4 bases, with 9 bases lying between them.

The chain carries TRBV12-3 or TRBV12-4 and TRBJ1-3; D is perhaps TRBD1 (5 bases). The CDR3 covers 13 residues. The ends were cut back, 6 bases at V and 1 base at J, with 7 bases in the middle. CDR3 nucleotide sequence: TGTGCCAGCAGGACAGCTTCTGGAAACACCATATATTTT. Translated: CASRTASGNTIYF.

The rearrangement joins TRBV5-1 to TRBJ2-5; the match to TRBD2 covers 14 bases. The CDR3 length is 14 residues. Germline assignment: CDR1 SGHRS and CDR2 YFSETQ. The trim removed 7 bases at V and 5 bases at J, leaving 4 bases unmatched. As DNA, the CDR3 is TGCGCCAGCGTGGGACTAGCGGGGGTCGAGACCCAGTACTTC. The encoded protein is CASVGLAGVETQYF.

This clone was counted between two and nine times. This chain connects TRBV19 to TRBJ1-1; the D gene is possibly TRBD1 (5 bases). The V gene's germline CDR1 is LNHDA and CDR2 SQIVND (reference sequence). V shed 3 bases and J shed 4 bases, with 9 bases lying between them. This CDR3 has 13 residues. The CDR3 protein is CASSISGVTEAFF. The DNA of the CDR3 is TGTGCCAGTAGTATTTCGGGGGTCACTGAAGCTTTCTTT.

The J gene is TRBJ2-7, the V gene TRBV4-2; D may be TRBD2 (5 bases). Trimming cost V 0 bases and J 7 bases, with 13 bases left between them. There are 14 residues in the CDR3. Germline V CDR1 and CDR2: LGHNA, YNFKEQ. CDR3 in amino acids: CASSQETGTGEQYF. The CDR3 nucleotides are TGTGCCAGCAGCCAAGAAACGGGCACGGGGGAGCAGTACTTC.

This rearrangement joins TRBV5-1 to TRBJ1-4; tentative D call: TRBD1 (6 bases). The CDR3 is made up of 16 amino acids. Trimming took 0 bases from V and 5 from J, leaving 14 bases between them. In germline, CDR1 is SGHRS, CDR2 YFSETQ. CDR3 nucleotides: TGCGCCAGCAGCTTGGTCCCGGGGAGGGGGAATGAAAAACTGTTTTTT. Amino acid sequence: CASSLVPGRGNEKLFF. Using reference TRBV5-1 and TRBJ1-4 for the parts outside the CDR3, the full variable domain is KAGVTQTPRYLIKTRGQQVTLSCSPISGHRSVSWYQQTPGQGLQFLFEYFSETQRNKGNFPGRFSGRQFSNSRSEMNVSTLELGDSALYLCASSLVPGRGNEKLFFGSGTQLSVL.

CDR3 in DNA: TGTGCCAGCAGTAACAGGGTGTCGGATACGCAGTATTTT. This encodes CASSNRVSDTQYF. This chain connects TRBV6-5 to TRBJ2-3; weak D call: TRBD1 (6 bases). CDR3 length: 13 amino acids. CDR1 and CDR2 from the germline V gene are MNHEY and SVGAGI. Trimming cost V 5 bases and J 6 bases, with 12 bases left between them.

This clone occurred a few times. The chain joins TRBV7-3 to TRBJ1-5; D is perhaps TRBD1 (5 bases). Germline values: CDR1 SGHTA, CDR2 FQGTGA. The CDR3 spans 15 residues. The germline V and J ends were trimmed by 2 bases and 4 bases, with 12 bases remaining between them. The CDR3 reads CASSLFGGDNQPQHF. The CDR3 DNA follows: TGTGCCAGCAGCTTATTTGGAGGGGATAATCAGCCCCAGCATTTT.